Listed here are 25 T cell receptor beta chains from one sample, sequenced in a study of T cell repertoires in cytomegalovirus infection. TCRdb fed the reads into MiXCR, producing one record per CDR3 protein. The sample consists of 510,000 or so distinct CDR3 sequences, about 26% of them appearing once. Sequenced material: PBMCs. The receptors were sampled from a human donor in good health (CMV status not recorded). Some clones in this sample may be carry-over from other donors' samples.

This chain joins TRBV5-1 and TRBJ1-1, with 8 bases fitting TRBD1. J lost 1 base, V lost 0 bases, and 8 bases had no gene match. There are 17 residues in the CDR3. Germline assignment: CDR1 SGHRS and CDR2 YFSETQ. The CDR3 reads CASSLAPQGASNTEAFF. CDR3 sequence (DNA): TGCGCCAGCAGCTTGGCCCCCCAGGGGGCGTCGAACACTGAAGCTTTCTTT.

V and J are TRBV18 and TRBJ2-7; 10 bases map to TRBD1. Germline CDR1 reads KGHSH; CDR2 reads LQKENI. J gave up 5 bases and V 6 bases, and 4 bases lay outside the gene matches. This CDR3 has 13 amino acids. The CDR3 nucleotides read TGTGCCAGCTCGCCCGGGACAGGGGACGAGCAGTACTTC. Residues: CASSPGTGDEQYF.

The V call is TRBV12-3 or TRBV12-4, the J call TRBJ2-7, with TRBD2 as a possible D gene (5 bases). Between the trimmed V and J ends, which lost 4 bases and 3 bases, there was a span of 7 bases. This CDR3 comprises 12 residues. In DNA form, the CDR3 reads TGTGCCAGCAGTTCCCGGGACTACGAGCAGTACTTC. Its protein product is CASSSRDYEQYF.

This clonotype was counted a single time. The chain recombines TRBV20-1 with TRBJ2-1; D is possibly TRBD2 (6 bases). V lost 5 bases, J lost 5 bases, and 28 bases lay in between. This CDR3 has 18 amino acids. Per the germline V gene, CDR1 is DFQATT and CDR2 is SNEGSKA (reference sequence). The CDR3 DNA reads TGCAGTGCTCTAGCTCCCCCTATAGCCGGGAGTTGGGACAATGAGCAGTTCTTC. This sequence encodes CSALAPPIAGSWDNEQFF.

This clonotype was picked up a small number of times. This rearrangement joins TRBV6-8 to TRBJ2-7; no clear D gene. The CDR3 has 13 residues. Germline-derived CDR1 and CDR2 are MNHGY and SAAAGT. V gave up 0 bases and J gave up 7 bases, with 10 bases separating them. In nucleotides, the CDR3 is TGTGCCAGCAGTTACTCGATGAACCATGAGCAGTACTTC. Amino acids: CASSYSMNHEQYF.

In the case of this clonotype: Given a much more abundant clone one base away, this may be a read error. This rearrangement joins TRBV28 to TRBJ1-3, with D unclear. The germline V and J ends were trimmed by 4 bases and 5 bases, with 18 bases remaining between them. Looked up from germline, CDR1 is MDHEN and CDR2 is SYDVKM. The CDR3 consists of 16 residues. The CDR3 coding sequence is TGTGCCAGCAGTTCTGTTTTGGGGATCACGAGAAACACCATATATTTT. Protein product: CASSSVLGITRNTIYF.

This clonotype was counted many times. The rearrangement joins TRBV7-2 to TRBJ1-1; TRBD1 matches at 9 bases. Germline V gene lookup returns CDR1 SGHTA and CDR2 FQGNSA. Trimming at V came to 5 bases and at J to 3 bases, leaving 10 bases not matched to a gene. This CDR3 has 16 residues. The CDR3 DNA reads as TGTGCCAGCAGCAGAAACAGGGGGCGGAGAGACACTGAAGCTTTCTTT. Encoded protein: CASSRNRGRRDTEAFF.

In its sample, this clonotype was seen many times. V gene TRBV7-2 combines with J gene TRBJ1-5, with 10 bases lining up with TRBD1. The CDR3 is made up of 15 amino acids. V lost 0 bases to trimming and J lost 6 bases; unmatched junction nucleotides: 2. Germline CDR1 reads SGHTA; CDR2 reads FQGNSA. CDR3 bases: TGTGCCAGCAGCTTAGCGGGGACAGGGGTTCAGCCCCAGCATTTT. Its translation is CASSLAGTGVQPQHF. The full variable domain, rest sourced from reference TRBV7-2 and TRBJ1-5, is GAGVSQSPSNKVTEKGKDVELRCDPISGHTALYWYRQSLGQGLEFLIYFQGNSAPDKSGLPSDRFSAERTGGSVSTLTIQRTQQEDSAVYLCASSLAGTGVQPQHFGDGTRLSIL.

This chain connects TRBV24-1 to TRBJ2-1; 9 nucleotides match TRBD1. Per the germline V gene, CDR1 is KGHDR and CDR2 is SFDVKD. The CDR3 contains 17 residues. The V segment lost 4 bases and the J segment 7 bases; nucleotides outside the gene matches: 13. The CDR3 nucleotides are TGTGCCACCAGTGACCGCGGCGGGACAGGGATCGGGAATGAGCAGTTCTTC. Its protein is CATSDRGGTGIGNEQFF.

CDR3 in DNA: TGTGCCACCAGCGTACTAGCGGGAGTAGATACGCAGTATTTT. Its protein product is CATSVLAGVDTQYF. The chain links TRBV15 to TRBJ2-3; 11 positions agree with TRBD2. The germline gives CDR1 LNHNV, CDR2 YYDKDF (reference sequence). The CDR3 is made up of 14 amino acids. With V trimmed by 5 bases and J by 5 bases, 3 bases remained unmatched.

This clonotype occurred a few times. The rearrangement uses TRBV6-2 or TRBV6-3 and TRBJ1-1; D is uncertain. Per germline, CDR1 MNHEY and CDR2 SVGEGT. V dropped 5 bases and J dropped 1 base, with 8 bases sitting between them. This CDR3 is built from 13 residues. The CDR3 DNA follows: TGTGCCAGCAGTAGTACACAGAACACTGAAGCTTTCTTT. Residues: CASSSTQNTEAFF.

This clonotype was observed a handful of times. The V gene is TRBV20-1, the J gene TRBJ1-5, with a weak D call TRBD1 (6 bases). The CDR3 has 12 residues. Trimming stripped 8 bases from V and 7 bases from J, with 15 bases between. Germline lookup yields CDR1 DFQATT and CDR2 SNEGSKA (reference sequence). CDR3 region: CSRGGGRQPQHF. The CDR3 nucleotides are TGCAGTAGGGGTGGGGGCAGGCAGCCCCAGCATTTT.

A word on this clonotype: A read error is possible here, since a much larger clone lies one base away. The CDR3 sequence is CAGSSTTGPDTQYF. CDR3 nucleotides: TGTGCCGGCAGCTCGACCACAGGGCCAGATACGCAGTATTTT. The chain uses TRBV7-2 and TRBJ2-3, with D perhaps matching TRBD1 (6 bases). This CDR3 contains 14 residues. Germline values: CDR1 SGHTA, CDR2 FQGNSA.

This clonotype showed up many times. The chain is built from TRBV6-2 or TRBV6-3 and TRBJ2-2; possibly TRBD1 for D (6 bases). The CDR3 is made up of 13 amino acids. Trimming removed 8 bases at V and 4 bases at J, with 11 bases between. The germline CDR1 and CDR2 sequences are MNHEY and SVGEGT. Here the CDR3 DNA reads TGTGCCAGCTCTTACAGGGCCACCGGGGAGCTGTTTTTT. Its translation is CASSYRATGELFF.

This clonotype was counted a few times. The genes are TRBV12-3 or TRBV12-4 and TRBJ2-1; 13 bases line up with TRBD2. This CDR3 has 16 residues. J lost 7 bases, V lost 5 bases, and 8 bases had no gene match. The CDR3 here is CASSPAGLAGRNEQFF. The CDR3 DNA reads TGTGCCAGCAGTCCTGCGGGACTAGCGGGAAGGAATGAGCAGTTCTTC.

This clonotype has only a few counts. The chain combines TRBV12-5 with TRBJ2-1; 7 bases are a match to TRBD2. Germline V CDR1 and CDR2: LGHNT, FRNRAP. CDR3 length: 14 residues. Unmatched junction bases numbered 15, after V lost 7 bases and J lost 12 bases. Here the CDR3 DNA reads TGTGCTAGTGCCGCCCTTGGGCCGGGACTACCGCAGTTCTTC. This codes for CASAALGPGLPQFF.

Only a few counts were recorded for this clonotype. V is TRBV6-6 and J is TRBJ2-4; possibly TRBD2 for D (6 bases). Trimming took off 3 bases at V and 7 bases at J, with 19 bases between the two ends. CDR1 and CDR2 from the germline V gene are MNHNY and SVGAGI (reference sequence). CDR3 size: 16 residues. CDR3 residues: CASSYEWDSESNIQYF. In nucleotides, the CDR3 is TGTGCCAGCAGTTATGAGTGGGACTCCGAATCGAACATTCAGTACTTC.

There are a few counts of this clonotype. CDR3 nucleotide sequence: TGTGCCAGCAGCTTGGCCGGGGATCGGAGTGAAAAACTGTTTTTT. It is translated as CASSLAGDRSEKLFF. V is TRBV5-6 and J is TRBJ1-4; D uncertain. CDR1 and CDR2 from the germline V gene are SGHDT and YYEEEE. V was trimmed by 0 bases and J by 7 bases, leaving 13 bases between them. The CDR3 runs to 15 residues. The full variable domain, in which reference TRBV5-6 and TRBJ1-4 provide the parts outside the CDR3, is DAGVTQSPTHLIKTRGQQVTLRCSPKSGHDTVSWYQQALGQGPQFIFQYYEEEERQRGNFPDRFSGHQFPNYSSELNVNALLLGDSALYLCASSLAGDRSEKLFFGSGTQLSVL.

There are a few counts of this clonotype. The chain links TRBV20-1 to TRBJ1-6, with D perhaps matching TRBD1 (5 bases). The CDR3 consists of 13 residues. The V gene's germline CDR1 is DFQATT and CDR2 SNEGSKA (reference sequence). Trimming stripped 2 bases from V and 9 bases from J, with 11 bases between. CDR3 in DNA: TGCAGTGCTAGAACCGTAAGGGGTTCACCCCTCCACTTT. Translation: CSARTVRGSPLHF.

This clonotype was recorded a few times. The V and J genes are TRBV6-2 or TRBV6-3 and TRBJ2-2; no reliable D call. V shed 0 bases and J shed 10 bases, with 12 bases lying between them. Looked up from germline, CDR1 is MNHEY and CDR2 is SVGEGT. The CDR3 consists of 14 residues. As DNA, the CDR3 is TGTGCCAGCAGTTACTCGTCAGACCCCACGGAGCTGTTTTTT. As protein: CASSYSSDPTELFF.

In this sample, this clonotype turned up a few times. The rearrangement joins TRBV5-1 to TRBJ1-6; 7 bases align to TRBD1. Per the germline V gene, CDR1 is SGHRS and CDR2 is YFSETQ. V lost 0 bases and J lost 10; bases outside the gene matches: 7. The CDR3 is made up of 15 amino acids. The CDR3 nucleotides are TGCGCCAGCAGCTTGGACGGGACAGAACGGTCACCCCTCCACTTT. Protein sequence: CASSLDGTERSPLHF. The whole variable domain, filled in from reference TRBV5-1 and TRBJ1-6, reads KAGVTQTPRYLIKTRGQQVTLSCSPISGHRSVSWYQQTPGQGLQFLFEYFSETQRNKGNFPGRFSGRQFSNSRSEMNVSTLELGDSALYLCASSLDGTERSPLHFGNGTRLTVT.

The chain joins TRBV6-2 or TRBV6-3 to TRBJ2-7; TRBD1 is a possible D gene (6 bases). The CDR3 is made up of 14 amino acids. CDR1 and CDR2 from the germline V gene are MNHEY and SVGEGT. V was cut by 4 bases and J by 3 bases, with 13 bases left in between. Here the CDR3 DNA reads TGTGCCAGCAGTTTAACGGGACAAGTCTACGAGCAGTACTTC. Translation gives CASSLTGQVYEQYF.

The chain employs TRBV20-1 and TRBJ2-3; a weak D match, TRBD2 (6 bases). The CDR3 covers 15 residues. V lost 5 bases, J lost 3 bases, and 18 bases lay in between. Germline V gene lookup returns CDR1 DFQATT and CDR2 SNEGSKA (reference sequence). CDR3 nucleotides: TGCAGTGCTGGTCCGCACACCGGAGGGACAGATACGCAGTATTTT. Translating it yields CSAGPHTGGTDTQYF.

This clonotype was seen a handful of times. The CDR3: CSARHGLEETQYF. The CDR3, as DNA: TGCAGTGCTAGGCACGGACTAGAAGAGACCCAGTACTTC. The chain couples TRBV20-1 to TRBJ2-5; 7 positions match TRBD2. After removal of 3 bases from V and 3 bases from J, the junction contained 4 bases not matched to a gene. The CDR3 has 13 residues. CDR1 and CDR2 (germline): DFQATT, SNEGSKA (reference sequence).

This clonotype was detected a few times. The chain is built from TRBV6-5 and TRBJ1-1; 8 nucleotides agree with TRBD1. J was trimmed by 4 bases and V by 4 bases; bases with no gene match: 8. There are 15 residues in the CDR3. In germline, CDR1 is MNHEY, CDR2 SVGAGI. CDR3 sequence: CASSLDRAVLTEAFF. CDR3 nucleotide sequence: TGTGCCAGCAGTTTGGACAGGGCAGTACTCACTGAAGCTTTCTTT.